The present entry profiles one T cell receptor beta chain with its context. Its antigen has not been determined. Base qualities are missing; no much larger clone stands one base away. The sample belongs to a study of blood T cell repertoires in COVID-19 (dated by TCRdb to 2020 to 2021). Study-level background: Samples from collaborators originated in the United States, Italy and Spain and spanned both the acute and convalescent phases of COVID-19. The prospective study material was composed of cDNA or gDNA derived from T cells, B-cell-depleted T cells, or PBMCs. The dataset comprised deeply sampled blood TCRbeta repertoires from subjects exposed to, actively infected with, or recovered from COVID-19. The repertoires were released in a freely available public database intended as a resource for research on the immune response to SARS-CoV-2. The samples were drawn from the first 160 participants of the ongoing ImmuneRACE study and from 950 to 1,500 subjects provided by 6 global collaborators. Nearly every sample came with metadata listing a de-identified subject ID, COVID-19 status, age in years and sex. Where available, HLA class I and class II types were taken from metadata supplied by the sample provider and were not determined by assay-based typing. Study-wide findings and limitations: The quantity of clinical and demographic metadata differed by source and by participant and was supplied without curation.

Whole blood was collected in K2EDTA tubes by collaborating institutions according to the institutions' own protocols. For TCRbeta analysis, collaborators shipped samples as frozen whole blood, isolated PBMCs, or DNA extracted from either of those sample types. TCRbeta CDR3 regions were amplified from genomic DNA using the immunoSEQ Assay, a bias-controlled multiplex PCR. Per the source publication's procedure: Nucleated cell counts per sample were estimated from amplification of reference gene primers within the assay. Sequence reads were collapsed and filtered to measure the absolute abundance of every unique TCRbeta CDR3 rearrangement. For each sample, productive Simpson clonality was calculated as the square root of Simpson's diversity index over productive rearrangements. TCRdb limited this immuneACCESS table to in-frame rearrangements with V and J called. A share of clones is missing; checked studies link under half to unresolved V genes, and the rest is unexplained. That table supplies the V and J calls and clone size; D and trimming were determined from the DNA. The sample table holds some 250,000 clones, of which roughly four fifths were seen once. Together, the top ten hold around 4.4% of the sample.

The germline ends are 10 bases apart after V is trimmed by 3 bases and J by 4 bases. The CDR3 goes from the cysteine to the phenylalanine over 13 residues. Just the 39-base CDR3 DNA is kept, in frame starting at base 1. The germline V gene (reference sequence) sets CDR1 to GTSNPN and CDR2 to SVGIG. This receptor was obtained from a man over 45 with active or convalescent COVID-19. The sequence links TRBV30 to TRBJ1-3; no D gene can be assigned with confidence. Sequencing was done on a sample of peripheral blood. CDR3 sequence: CAWRTAGGNTIYF. The DNA sequence is given as TGTGCCTGGAGGACGGCAGGAGGAAACACCATATATTTT.